Following are 16 T cell receptor beta chains from one sample sequenced in a study of post-analysis software for immune sequencing data. Study-level findings and limits: Roughly five TRBV segments were significantly more frequent in patients than in controls. TRBV5-6, TRBV5-1 and TRBV20-1 were among these segments.

Unique molecular identifiers featured in each of the TCR beta cDNA libraries. MiXCR, applied by TCRdb to the PCR reads, yields one record per CDR3 protein. The table records hundreds of thousands of distinct CDR3 sequences, roughly 27% of them present only once. No antigens are known for them. The material sequenced was blood. These TCRs come from a girl between 10 and 17 years old with multiple sclerosis.

This chain connects TRBV3-1 to TRBJ1-2; D is ambiguous. CDR1 is LGHDT, CDR2 YNNKEL, per germline (reference sequence). This CDR3 spans 15 amino acids. Trimming took 3 bases from V and 1 from J, leaving 12 bases between them. This CDR3 reads CASSQRTAGNYGYTF. The CDR3 region has the DNA TGTGCCAGCAGCCAGCGGACGGCTGGTAACTATGGCTACACCTTC.

The chain recombines TRBV5-1 with TRBJ1-1; D not resolved. The germline V gene has CDR1 SGHRS and CDR2 YFSETQ. V lost 2 bases, J lost 0 bases, and 8 bases lay in between. This CDR3 is 14 amino acids long. The CDR3 region is CASSLNSLNTEAFF. CDR3 bases: TGCGCCAGCAGCTTAAACAGTTTGAACACTGAAGCTTTCTTT.

V gene TRBV20-1 combines with J gene TRBJ2-3; TRBD1 matches 10 bases. The length of the CDR3 is 16 residues. Germline V CDR1 and CDR2: DFQATT, SNEGSKA (reference sequence). V lost 5 bases to trimming and J lost 9 bases; unmatched junction nucleotides: 17. For the CDR3, the DNA is TGCAGTGCTGAGCCCCTTGGGACAGGGGACCTAAGGACGCAGTATTTT. This encodes CSAEPLGTGDLRTQYF.

This chain connects TRBV7-9 to TRBJ2-7, with no clear D. Germline CDR1 is SEHNR and CDR2 is FQNEAQ (reference sequence). There are 12 residues in the CDR3. V lost 1 base to trimming and J lost 7 bases, with 8 bases between them. CDR3 DNA: TGTGCCAGCAGCTTAGTCGTTCGTGAGCAGTACTTC. It is translated as CASSLVVREQYF.

This clonotype was counted a few times. The chain is built from TRBV20-1 and TRBJ1-1; 9 positions match TRBD1. This CDR3 has 13 amino acids. The germline gives CDR1 DFQATT, CDR2 SNEGSKA (reference sequence). V shed 7 bases and J 4 bases; nucleotides not matched to a gene: 7. The CDR3 DNA sequence: TGCAGTGTCCGGACAGGGGTGGGCACTGAAGCTTTCTTT. This gives the protein CSVRTGVGTEAFF.

The chain employs TRBV6-2 or TRBV6-3 and TRBJ1-1, with TRBD1 as a possible D gene (5 bases). The CDR3 consists of 13 residues. Germline lookup yields CDR1 MNHEY and CDR2 SVGEGT. V gave up 7 bases and J gave up 2 bases, with 11 bases separating them. In DNA form, the CDR3 reads TGTGCCAGCACCCCGACAGCAAACACTGAAGCTTTCTTT. It specifies CASTPTANTEAFF.

Many counts were recorded for this clonotype. V is TRBV29-1 and J is TRBJ2-5, with 7 bases that match TRBD1. The V gene end was trimmed by 7 bases and the J gene end by 4 bases; junction bases not matched to a gene: 9. Germline CDR1 and CDR2: SQVTM and ANQGSEA. This CDR3 is 13 amino acids long. The CDR3 DNA is TGCAGCGCCCGACAGGGTTCGTCAGAGACCCAGTACTTC. Residues: CSARQGSSETQYF.

V is TRBV19 and J is TRBJ2-5; D tentatively reads TRBD1 or TRBD2 (5 bases each). Deletions cut 8 bases from V and 2 bases from J, with 18 bases between. This CDR3 is built from 15 residues. CDR1 and CDR2 from the germline V gene are LNHDA and SQIVND (reference sequence). DNA of the CDR3: TGTGCCAGTCGGACGGGACGGAGAAGTCAAGAGACCCAGTACTTC. It translates to CASRTGRRSQETQYF.

The chain links TRBV2 to TRBJ2-7; 10 nucleotides align to TRBD1. This CDR3 region has 13 residues. Germline V gene data show CDR1 as SNHLY and CDR2 as FYNNEI. The junction had 3 bases not matched to a gene; V was cut back by 4 bases and J by 6 bases. CDR3 sequence reads: CASSGDRGAEQYF. The CDR3 DNA sequence: TGTGCCAGCAGTGGGGACAGGGGAGCCGAGCAGTACTTC.

The V call is TRBV20-1, the J call TRBJ2-2; 7 nucleotides match TRBD2. The CDR3 has 16 amino acids. CDR1 DFQATT and CDR2 SNEGSKA come from the germline V gene (reference sequence). The junction had 8 bases not matched to a gene; V was cut back by 1 base and J by 3 bases. The CDR3 DNA reads TGCAGTGCTAGAGTACCGCGGGGGAAGGACACCGGGGAGCTGTTTTTT. This translates into CSARVPRGKDTGELFF.

The chain links TRBV24-1 to TRBJ2-1, with D perhaps matching TRBD1 or TRBD2 (6 bases each). Per the germline V gene, CDR1 is KGHDR and CDR2 is SFDVKD. The CDR3 covers 14 residues. V shed 3 bases and J shed 6 bases, with 11 bases lying between them. CDR3 nucleotides: TGTGCCACCAGTGATGGTGGGGGGCCCAATGAGCAGTTCTTC. Its translation: CATSDGGGPNEQFF.

A remark on this clonotype: Germline is not matched at one junction end, which may reflect a read error. CDR3 sequence: CAGSRGGLAGWDEQFF. In DNA form, the CDR3 reads TGTGCCGGCAGCCGTGGGGGCCTAGCGGGGTGGGATGAGCAGTTCTTC. The chain uses TRBV3-1 and TRBJ2-1, with TRBD2 matching over 9 bases. The CDR3 consists of 16 residues. CDR1 LGHDT and CDR2 YNNKEL come from the germline V gene (reference sequence).

This clonotype was seen just once. With a much larger clone just one base away, this may be a read error. The rearrangement uses TRBV27 and TRBJ2-7; D uncertain. There are 13 residues in the CDR3. Germline lookup yields CDR1 MNHEY and CDR2 SMNVEV (reference sequence). CDR3 bases: TGTGCCAACAGTTTATTCCCGAGTTACGAGCAGTACTTC. Amino acid sequence: CANSLFPSYEQYF.

The chain joins TRBV7-8 to TRBJ1-5; D gene ambiguous. V dropped 3 bases and J dropped 4 bases, with 13 bases sitting between them. The CDR3 is 15 residues long. Germline V lookup: CDR1 SGHVS, CDR2 FQNEAQ. The CDR3 nucleotides read TGTGCCAGCAGCTTCGCTCACAGTGGAAATCAGCCCCAGCATTTT. Its protein product is CASSFAHSGNQPQHF.

The chain couples TRBV3-1 to TRBJ2-1, with 11 bases identical to TRBD2. Trimming at V came to 1 base and at J to 8 bases, leaving 13 bases not matched to a gene. This CDR3 spans 18 amino acids. From germline, CDR1 is LGHDT and CDR2 YNNKEL (reference sequence). CDR3 residues: CASSQVSRASGRSDEQFF. The DNA of the CDR3 is TGTGCCAGCAGCCAAGTCAGCCGGGCTAGCGGGAGGTCGGATGAGCAGTTCTTC.

This clonotype was counted ten times or more. The chain has TRBV6-5 and TRBJ2-7; unclear D gene. Germline CDR1 MNHEY, CDR2 SVGAGI. This CDR3 spans 14 amino acids. The germline V and J ends were trimmed by 0 bases and 4 bases, with 10 bases remaining between them. The CDR3 loop reads CASSYSQIPYEQYF. CDR3 nucleotide sequence: TGTGCCAGCAGTTACTCTCAGATACCGTACGAGCAGTACTTC.